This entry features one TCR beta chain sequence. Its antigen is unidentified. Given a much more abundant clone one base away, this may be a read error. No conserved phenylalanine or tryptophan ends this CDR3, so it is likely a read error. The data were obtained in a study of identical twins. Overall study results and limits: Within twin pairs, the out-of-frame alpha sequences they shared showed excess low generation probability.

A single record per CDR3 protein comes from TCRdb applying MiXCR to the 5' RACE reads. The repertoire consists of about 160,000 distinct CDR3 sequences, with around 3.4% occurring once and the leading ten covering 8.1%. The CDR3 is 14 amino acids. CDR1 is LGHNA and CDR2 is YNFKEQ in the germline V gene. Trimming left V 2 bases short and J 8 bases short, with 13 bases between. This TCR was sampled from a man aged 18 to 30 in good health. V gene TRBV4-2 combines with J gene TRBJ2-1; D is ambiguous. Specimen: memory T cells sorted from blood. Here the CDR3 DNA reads TGTGCCAGCAGCCAATCCCCGGGTCGGGATGAGCAGTTCTGC. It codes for CASSQSPGRDEQFC.